The rows below give T cell receptor beta chains drawn from one sample of a study of blood T cell repertoires in COVID-19. The assay was immunoSEQ multiplex PCR, and TCRdb's table has in-frame clones only and misses some. The sample records approximately 400,000 clones, approximately 90% being singletons. The material sequenced was peripheral blood. Source of these receptors: a woman between 45 and 65 years old with COVID-19, enrolled during active disease. Both conserved end residues are part of each CDR3. D genes are given only for firm matches. The size field is filled for only some rows; it gives once, few, many or a size class.

TRBJ2-3 . TRBV4-1 . CASSQLPLSTDTQYF TGCGCCAGCAGCCAACTCCCTCTCAGCACAGATACGCAGTATTTT
TRBJ1-2 . TRBV30 TRBD1 CAWTGQGAVLRYGYTF TGTGCCTGGACGGGGCAGGGGGCGGTTTTACGGTATGGCTACACCTTC
TRBJ1-5 . TRBV2 . CASNRLEGQPQHF TGTGCCAGCAACAGGTTGGAAGGTCAGCCCCAGCATTTT
TRBJ1-5 . TRBV7-6 . CASSLSSGGNQPQHF TGTGCCAGCAGCTTAAGTTCAGGGGGCAATCAGCCCCAGCATTTT
TRBJ1-4 . TRBV24-1 TRBD1 CATSGTGRNEKLFF TGTGCCACCAGTGGGACAGGGCGAAATGAAAAACTGTTTTTT
TRBJ2-7 . TRBV30 TRBD1 CASSPTGDHEQYF TGTGCCTCCTCCCCGACAGGGGACCACGAGCAGTACTTC
TRBJ1-2 . TRBV24-1 TRBD1 CATSDELTGDSYYGYTF TGTGCCACCAGTGATGAATTAACAGGGGACTCTTACTATGGCTACACCTTC
TRBJ1-1 . TRBV2 . CASSFLPGNTEAFF TGTGCCAGCAGTTTCCTTCCAGGGAACACTGAAGCTTTCTTT
TRBJ1-2 . TRBV12-5 TRBD1 CASGLATGFGYTF TGTGCTAGTGGTTTGGCGACAGGGTTTGGCTACACCTTC
TRBJ1-2 few TRBV14 . CASIWQNYGYTF TGTGCCAGCATCTGGCAGAACTATGGCTACACCTTC
TRBJ2-3 . TRBV3-1/TRBV3-2 TRBD2 CASSSRQRGGTDTQYF TGTGCCAGCAGCTCCCGCCAGCGGGGGGGCACAGATACGCAGTATTTT